The clone carrying this TCR beta chain was picked up a small number of times. What it binds is unknown. The CDR3 runs 13 residues. Germline V gene data show CDR1 as KGHSH and CDR2 as LQKENI. Trimming at V came to 4 bases and at J to 7 bases, leaving 6 bases not matched to a gene. The sample originates from a study of chemoradiotherapy in HPV16-positive cancers. Study as a whole: Functional T-cell assays on two HPV16-positive patients' cells defined candidate HPV-specific clones and common TCR motifs. Whole-study results and caveats: The functional HPV-specific definition rests on just two HPV16-positive patients.

Libraries were prepared by immunoSEQ multiplex PCR; TCRdb keeps only in-frame clonotypes and omits some of them. The repertoire holds tens of thousands of clones, with 86% as singletons. Samples were taken several times over chemoradiotherapy. The receptor was isolated from a human donor with HPV-associated anogenital cancer. The chain has TRBV18 and TRBJ1-2, with 7 positions matching TRBD1. This sample comprised blood, obtained from a patient who underwent chemoradiotherapy. The DNA for the CDR3 is TGTGCCAGCTCACAAGACAGGGTGGTTGGCTACACCTTC. Protein sequence: CASSQDRVVGYTF.